The next 30 T cell receptor delta chains were all read from a single sample in a study of gamma delta lymphoproliferative disorders and STAT genes. PBMCs from patients and controls supplied the genomic DNA for sequencing. TCRdb re-called the multiplex PCR reads via CATT. The sample contains about 1,300 delta-chain clones, approximately 0.94% of which appear only once. Sequences were obtained from blood. Receptor source: a human donor in good health.

Worth noting for this clone: A read error likely explains this, since a far larger clone differs by one base. Other nucleotide sequences in the sample specify the same CDR3. The gene calls are TRAV38-2/DV8 and TRDJ1; D possibly corresponds to TRDD3 (6 bases). CDR1 and CDR2 from the germline V gene are TSESDYY and QEAYKQQN. Trimming stripped 9 bases from V and 1 base from J, with 31 bases between. The CDR3 has 19 residues. CDR3 sequence reads: CAFMKPQGGGWGFTDKLIF. CDR3 sequence (DNA): TGTGCTTTCATGAAGCCACAGGGTGGCGGATGGGGGTTCACCGATAAACTCATCTTT.

On this clone: TCRdb has a much larger clone's protein, which differs at residue 12 from the translation of this DNA, likely because of a read error; what is shown is the protein translated from the DNA. This chain uses TRDV1 with TRDJ1; 10 bases match TRDD3. Germline CDR1 is TSWWSYY and CDR2 is QGS. This CDR3 comprises 20 residues. With V trimmed by 0 bases and J by 4 bases, 17 bases remained unmatched. The CDR3 region has the DNA TGTGCTCTTGGGGAACTAGAATACCCTCGCCGTGCTGGGGGATACGATAAACTCATCTTT. It is translated as CALGELEYPRRAGGYDKLIF.

This clone turned up a few times. The protein in TCRdb stems from a much larger clone and differs at residue 9 from this DNA's translation, likely a read error; here the protein is translated from the DNA. This chain links TRDV2 with TRDJ1; 8 nucleotides align to TRDD3. The CDR3 sequence is 19 residues long. In germline, CDR1 is GEAIGNYY, CDR2 EKD. The V gene end was trimmed by 0 bases and the J gene end by 4 bases; junction bases not matched to a gene: 18. The CDR3 nucleotides are TGTGCCTGTGACACCCTCCTTCAACCCAGTACTGGGGGGTTCGATAAACTCATCTTT. It yields the protein CACDTLLQPSTGGFDKLIF.

The J gene was reported as TRDJ1; the V gene went uncalled; TRDD3, the table's D call, lacks a check against the DNA. The CDR3 is 18 residues long. CDR3 nucleotide sequence: TGTGCTCTTGGGGATGATATCCACCCTCTTCCAAACACCGATAAACTCATCTTT. Residues: CALGDDIHPLPNTDKLIF.

This clone turned up a few times. A far larger clone differs by one base, so this is likely a read error. The sample contains more than one DNA sequence encoding this CDR3. This chain connects TRDV2 to TRDJ1; 13 nucleotides agree with TRDD3. Germline V gene sequence: CDR1 GEAIGNYY, CDR2 EKD. This CDR3 is 17 amino acids long. The V gene end was trimmed by 4 bases and the J gene end by 0 bases; junction bases not matched to a gene: 7. The CDR3 DNA follows: TGTGCCTGTGATGTGCTACTGGGGGATACGCACACCGATAAACTCATCTTT. It translates to CACDVLLGDTHTDKLIF.

By its share, this clone is medium-sized (0.01 to 0.1%). The likely explanation is a read error, given a far larger clone one base away. Other DNA sequences in the sample encode the same CDR3. The rearrangement links TRDV2 to TRDJ1; D possibly corresponds to TRDD3 (5 bases). The V end lost 1 base, the J end lost 5 bases, and 13 bases lay between the germline ends. The CDR3 has 14 residues. Germline V CDR1 and CDR2: GEAIGNYY, EKD. CDR3 DNA: TGTGCCTGTGACACTTGGGGCACCACTGATAAACTCATCTTT. This encodes CACDTWGTTDKLIF.

This clone has only a few counts. This likely reflects a read error, since a far larger clone is one base away. Other DNA sequences in this sample translate to the same CDR3. The V call is TRAV38-2/DV8, the J call TRDJ1; 12 bases agree with TRDD3. This CDR3 region has 21 residues. CDR1 is TSESDYY, CDR2 QEAYKQQN, per germline. The chain's CDR3 is CAYRSAILGDTYTWYTDKLIF. The CDR3, as DNA: TGTGCTTATAGAAGCGCAATACTGGGGGATACCTATACATGGTACACCGATAAACTCATCTTT.

This clone is deemed hyperexpanded. This specimen includes other DNA sequences encoding the same CDR3. This chain links TRDV2 with TRDJ1, with D possibly being TRDD2 (5 bases). Trimming removed 1 base from V and 0 bases from J, with 26 bases in between. The CDR3 covers 20 residues. Germline V gives CDR1 GEAIGNYY, CDR2 EKD. The CDR3 bases are TGTGCCTGTGACACTATGAGCTCCTATGGAGCCAACTATTACACCGATAAACTCATCTTT. Translation gives CACDTMSSYGANYYTDKLIF.

This clone appeared a few times. The V call is TRDV2, the J call TRDJ1, with TRDD3 identical over 12 bases. The CDR3 has 17 amino acids. V was pared by 3 bases and J by 8 bases, with 15 bases of the junction left unmatched. Germline values: CDR1 GEAIGNYY, CDR2 EKD. The CDR3 coding sequence is TGTGCCTGTGACGTGCTACTGGGGGATACCCCCACTACAAAACTCATCTTT. As protein: CACDVLLGDTPTTKLIF.

This clone was seen at least ten times. This probably arose from a read error, given a far larger clone one base away. Other DNA variants within this sample encode the same CDR3. The chain combines TRDV2 with TRDJ1; TRDD3 might be the D (5 bases). Germline-derived CDR1 and CDR2 are GEAIGNYY and EKD. The CDR3 contains 14 residues. This CDR3 reads CACDTWGTTDKLIF. The CDR3 DNA reads TGTGCCTGTGACACTTGGGGCACCACCGACAAACTCATCTTT.

Worth noting for this clone: The TCRdb record carries a much larger clone's protein, which differs from this DNA's translation at residue 8; a read error is the likely cause, and the protein listed here is the DNA translation. J is TRDJ1 and V is TRDV1; 11 nucleotides line up with TRDD3. The CDR3 consists of 20 residues. V lost 0 bases to trimming and J lost 4 bases; unmatched junction nucleotides: 16. CDR1 is TSWWSYY and CDR2 is QGS in the germline V gene. CDR3 protein: CALGELECPRRTGGYDKLIF. In DNA form, the CDR3 reads TGTGCTCTTGGGGAACTAGAATGCCCTCGCCGTACTGGGGGATACGATAAACTCATCTTT.

The rearrangement links TRDV2 to TRDJ1, with 13 bases matching TRDD3. Per the germline V gene, CDR1 is GEAIGNYY and CDR2 is EKD. CDR3 length: 23 amino acids. Germline trimming cut 3 bases from V and 4 bases from J; bases unmatched to any gene: 28. CDR3: CACDSYWGIRDQGEGWALDKLIF. The CDR3 coding sequence is TGTGCCTGTGACTCTTACTGGGGGATACGCGATCAGGGCGAAGGTTGGGCGCTCGATAAACTCATCTTT.

This clone was seen a few times. The mismatch at residue 12 between this DNA's translation and the TCRdb protein of a much larger clone likely reflects a read error; the protein shown is translated from the DNA. The rearrangement joins TRDV1 to TRDJ1, with D tentatively TRDD2 (6 bases). Germline V gene lookup returns CDR1 TSWWSYY and CDR2 QGS. V was clipped by 5 bases and J by 4 bases, with 26 bases between them. The CDR3 has 18 residues. DNA of the CDR3: TGTGCTCTTGGGTTAAAACCTTCCGGTACGCACGGTGGCGATAAACTCATCTTT. Amino acids: CALGLKPSGTHGGDKLIF.

In regard to this clone: A far more abundant clone sits one base away, making this likely a read error. At the DNA level, this CDR3 is encoded by other sequences in the same sample as well. V is TRDV2 and J is TRDJ1, with TRDD3 matching 10 bases. Germline V lookup: CDR1 GEAIGNYY, CDR2 EKD. The CDR3 is 15 amino acids. This CDR3 reads CACDPLGDGDAELIF. DNA for the CDR3: TGTGCCTGTGACCCACTGGGGGATGGGGATGCGGAACTCATCTTC.

About this clone itself: This likely traces to a read error, being one base from a far larger clone. The sample has other DNA sequences that encode this CDR3 too. The chain employs TRDV2 and TRDJ1; 8 bases fit TRDD3. The germline V gene has CDR1 GEAIGNYY and CDR2 EKD. The CDR3 has 18 amino acids. The CDR3 DNA follows: TGTGCCTGCGACACCGTGGGGTTACTGGGGGCTAACACCGATAAACTCATCTTT. It is translated as CACDTVGLLGANTDKLIF.

This clone has only a few counts. This likely traces to a read error, being one base from a far larger clone. Other DNA sequences in this sample translate to the same CDR3. V usage is TRDV2 and J usage is TRDJ1; TRDD2 or TRDD3 may be the D gene (5 bases each). The CDR3 has 19 residues. V lost 0 bases and J lost 4, with 26 bases in between. The germline V gene encodes CDR1 GEAIGNYY and CDR2 EKD. This CDR3 is CACDTLLQASTGGFDKLIF. The CDR3 DNA follows: TGTGCCTGTGACACCCTCCTTCAAGCCAGTACCGGGGGGTTCGATAAACTCATCTTT.

This clone occurred a few times. This sequence is one base from a far larger clone and is likely a read error. Other DNA sequences from this sample encode an identical CDR3 as well. The chain links TRDV1 to TRDJ1; 10 bases map to TRDD3. The germline V gene has CDR1 TSWWSYY and CDR2 QGS. The CDR3 is 20 residues long. The J segment lost 4 bases and the V segment lost 4 bases, leaving 21 bases of the junction unmatched. CDR3 DNA sequence: TGTGCTCTTGGGGTCGCCTTCCTATCGGGGGGATACGCCACAATCGATAAACTCATCTTT. It is translated as CALGVAFLSGGYATIDKLIF.

This clone was recorded at least ten times. The likely explanation is a read error, given a far larger clone one base away. Other DNA variants within this sample encode the same CDR3. The rearrangement links TRDV2 to TRDJ1, with 13 bases fitting TRDD3. The length of the CDR3 is 17 residues. Germline V gene data show CDR1 as GEAIGNYY and CDR2 as EKD. The CDR3 spells CACDVLLGDTHTDKLIF. CDR3 nucleotide sequence: TGCGCCTGTGACGTGCTACTGGGGGATACGCACACCGATAAACTCATCTTT.

As concerns this clone: The protein recorded in TCRdb matches a much larger clone and deviates from this DNA's translation at residue 7, suggesting a read error; the protein here is obtained by translating the DNA. V and J are TRDV2 and TRDJ1; 8 nucleotides line up with TRDD3. Germline V gives CDR1 GEAIGNYY, CDR2 EKD. With 0 bases clipped from V and 0 bases from J, the junction kept 11 bases outside the gene matches. The CDR3 consists of 18 residues. This CDR3 reads CACDTVELLGANTDKLIF. The CDR3 nucleotides are TGTGCCTGTGACACCGTGGAGTTACTGGGGGCTAACACCGATAAACTCATCTTT.

The table lists this clone with many counts. The amino acid sequence in TCRdb belongs to a much larger clone and departs from this DNA's translation at residue 15, likely a sequencing read error; the sequence shown is translated from the DNA. The chain carries TRDV1 and TRDJ1; D unresolved. From germline, CDR1 is TSWWSYY and CDR2 QGS. This CDR3 spans 19 amino acids. The CDR3 DNA sequence: TGTGCTCTTGGGCCTTACCTGTACGTTTTGGTTCCGTACACCGGTAAACTCATCTTT. Its translation: CALGPYLYVLVPYTGKLIF.

This clone has only a few counts. A read error likely explains this, since a far larger clone differs by one base. The same CDR3 can be traced to other DNA sequences in this sample. The rearrangement links TRDV1 to TRDJ1; TRDD3 aligns across 8 bases. This CDR3 comprises 24 residues. V trimming: 2 bases; J trimming: 0 bases; junction bases outside the gene matches: 29. Germline V gene data show CDR1 as TSWWSYY and CDR2 as QGS. The CDR3 is CALGEYLVANFITGGPKYTDKLIF. CDR3 DNA sequence: TGTGCTCTTGGGGAATATTTGGTCGCCAATTTCATAACTGGGGGCCCGAAATACACCGATAAACTCATCTTT.

This clone was seen a handful of times. This DNA's translation and the protein TCRdb lists, from a much larger clone, do not match at residue 4, likely due to a read error; the protein shown is translated from the DNA. The chain recombines TRDV1 with TRDJ1, with 12 bases matching TRDD3. The V gene's germline CDR1 is TSWWSYY and CDR2 QGS. The CDR3 spans 22 residues. The DNA for the CDR3 is TGTGCTCTTCGGGAAGGAGTGTGGGGAAAGTATCTGGGGGATACGCGGGCCGATAAACTCATCTTT. Its translation: CALREGVWGKYLGDTRADKLIF.

The sample holds a few counts of this clone. A far larger clone is just one base off, so this is likely a read error. This same CDR3 is encoded by further DNA sequences in the sample. The gene calls are TRDV3 and TRDJ1; 8 positions agree with TRDD3. This CDR3 contains 19 residues. The V gene's germline CDR1 is TVYSNPD and CDR2 GDNSRS (reference sequence). Unmatched junction bases numbered 21, after V lost 3 bases and J lost 0 bases. This CDR3 is CAFSCYNLLGGAYTDKLIF. CDR3 nucleotide sequence: TGTGCCTTCTCTTGCTATAATTTACTGGGGGGGGCATACACCGATAAACTCATCTTT.

As for this clone: With only one base between it and a far larger clone, this is likely a read error. The sample has other DNA sequences that encode this CDR3 too. The chain couples TRDV2 to TRDJ1; 13 positions agree with TRDD3. Germline V gene data show CDR1 as GEAIGNYY and CDR2 as EKD. The trim removed 7 bases at V and 2 bases at J, leaving 15 bases unmatched. The length of the CDR3 is 18 residues. Here the CDR3 reads CACDALLGDTDLTDKLIF. The DNA for the CDR3 is TGTGCCTGCGACGCCCTACTGGGGGATACGGACTTAACCGATAAACTCATCTTT.

In regard to this clone: The protein TCRdb lists belongs to a much larger clone and differs from this DNA's translation at residue 13, which points to a read error; the protein shown is made from the DNA. The chain has TRDV2 and TRDJ1, with 13 bases fitting TRDD3. The CDR3 contains 24 residues. Germline lookup yields CDR1 GEAIGNYY and CDR2 EKD. Unmatched junction bases numbered 30, after V lost 2 bases and J lost 4 bases. The CDR3 region is CACDSLNWGIRDRGEGWALDKLIF. As DNA, the CDR3 is TGTGCCTGTGACAGCCTTAACTGGGGGATACGCGATCGGGGCGAAGGTTGGGCGCTCGATAAACTCATCTTT.

With regard to this clone: TCRdb records a much larger clone's protein for this DNA, with a difference at residue 13 that likely arises from a read error; the protein given is the translation of the DNA. The chain is built from TRDV2 and TRDJ1; D is uncertain. This CDR3 region has 15 residues. Per the germline V gene, CDR1 is GEAIGNYY and CDR2 is EKD. The CDR3 DNA follows: TGTGCCTGTGACCGAGTTGGACCGTACACCGATAAACACATCTTT. Its protein product is CACDRVGPYTDKHIF.

There are a few counts of this clone. This likely reflects a read error, since a far larger clone is one base away. Distinct nucleotide sequences in the sample also encode this CDR3. The rearrangement uses TRDV2 and TRDJ2; D remains unclear. CDR1 GEAIGNYY and CDR2 EKD come from the germline V gene. The CDR3 runs to 13 residues. DNA of the CDR3: TGTGCCTCCTCTTATCTCCCGACAGCACAGCTCTTCTTT. Translating gives CASSYLPTAQLFF.

Concerning this clone itself: A far more abundant clone sits one base away, making this likely a read error. At the DNA level, this CDR3 is encoded by other sequences in the same sample as well. The chain joins TRDV2 to TRDJ1; TRDD3 matches at 13 bases. The CDR3 has 24 amino acids. Germline assignment: CDR1 GEAIGNYY and CDR2 EKD. The CDR3 coding sequence is TGTGCCTGTGACAGCCTTAACTGGGGGATACGCGATCAGGGCGAAGGTTGGGCGCTCGATAAGCTCATCTTT. Its translation: CACDSLNWGIRDQGEGWALDKLIF.

Worth noting for this clone: The TCRdb protein comes from a much larger clone and disagrees with this DNA's translation at residue 9, likely due to a read error; the protein given here is derived from the DNA. V gene TRDV2 combines with J gene TRDJ1; the D is unclear. CDR3 length: 15 amino acids. Germline V gives CDR1 GEAIGNYY, CDR2 EKD. Trimming shortened V by 3 bases and J by 1 base, and 14 bases separated the two germline ends. CDR3 loop: CACDRVGPCTDKLIF. Written as DNA, the CDR3 is TGTGCCTGTGACCGAGTTGGACCGTGCACCGATAAACTCATCTTT.

This clone came up a few times. Translating this DNA gives a protein that differs at residue 19 from the TCRdb one, which belongs to a much larger clone; a read error is likely, and the protein shown is this translation. The chain links TRDV2 to TRDJ1; the match to TRDD3 covers 13 bases. Germline V CDR1 and CDR2: GEAIGNYY, EKD. The CDR3 has 24 residues. Unmatched junction bases numbered 29, after V lost 2 bases and J lost 3 bases. CDR3 in amino acids: CACDSLNWGIRDQGEGWAPDKLIF. The DNA of the CDR3 is TGTGCCTGTGACAGCCTTAACTGGGGGATACGCGATCAGGGCGAAGGTTGGGCGCCCGATAAACTCATCTTT.